This T cell receptor beta chain derives from a study of blood T cell repertoires in COVID-19. In the study overall: Acute-phase and convalescent COVID-19 samples originated in the United States, Italy and Spain. PBMCs, B-cell-depleted T cells, or T cells provided the cDNA or gDNA that made up the material.

The CDR3 consists of 15 residues. Trimming cost V 4 bases and J 7 bases; bases outside gene matches: 8. Germline lookup yields CDR1 MNHEY and CDR2 SMNVEV (reference sequence). Authors' analysis steps: Reference gene primer amplification gave estimated nucleated cell counts. Generated by immunoSEQ multiplex PCR, the TCRdb table keeps only in-frame clones and is missing some. The V and J calls and the clone size are those of that table, but D and trimming were determined from the DNA. The repertoire holds about 180,000 clones, 70% to 90% seen once, with around 1.9% in the top ten. This sequence was found in a man younger than 35 who had recovered from COVID-19. The V call is TRBV27, the J call TRBJ2-7, with 12 bases aligning to TRBD1. The sequencing sample was made of peripheral blood. The CDR3 protein is CASSSSGQGALEQYF. The CDR3 bases are TGTGCCAGCAGTTCGTCGGGACAGGGGGCGCTTGAGCAGTACTTC.